This T cell receptor (beta chain) appears in the sequencing data of a study of Graves' ophthalmopathy and Graves' hyperthyroidism. The V gene lost 5 bases and the J gene lost 8 bases, with 12 bases spanning the gap. The CDR3 contains 12 residues. This clonotype appeared many times. RNA transcripts served as template for amplifying TCR beta CDR3 sequences. An initial RT-PCR round employing HTBI primers preceded a second-round multiplex PCR. From the multiplex PCR reads, TCRdb called clonotypes with MiXCR, one entry per CDR3 protein. The profile shows about 500,000 distinct CDR3 sequences, around 14% of them singletons. If patients had other autoimmune diseases, uncontrolled infections, pregnancy or lactation, they were excluded.

The sequenced sample was blood. This receptor was taken from a woman in her 30s with Graves' ophthalmopathy. The chain couples TRBV12-3 or TRBV12-4 to TRBJ1-1; perhaps TRBD1 as D (6 bases). CDR3 coding DNA: TGTGCCAGCAGTGACCCCGGGACAGAAGCTTTCTTT. Amino acids: CASSDPGTEAFF.